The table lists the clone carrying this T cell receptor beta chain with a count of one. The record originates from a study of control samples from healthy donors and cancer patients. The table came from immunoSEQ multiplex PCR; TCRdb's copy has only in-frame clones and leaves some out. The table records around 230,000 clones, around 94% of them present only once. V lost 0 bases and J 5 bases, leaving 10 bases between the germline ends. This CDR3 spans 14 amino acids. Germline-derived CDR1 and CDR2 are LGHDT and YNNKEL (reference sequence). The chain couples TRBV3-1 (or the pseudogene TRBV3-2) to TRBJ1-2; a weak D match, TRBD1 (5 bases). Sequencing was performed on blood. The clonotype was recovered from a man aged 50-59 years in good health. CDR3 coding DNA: TGTGCCAGCAGCCAAGATAGACAGTGGTATGGCTACACCTTC. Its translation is CASSQDRQWYGYTF.